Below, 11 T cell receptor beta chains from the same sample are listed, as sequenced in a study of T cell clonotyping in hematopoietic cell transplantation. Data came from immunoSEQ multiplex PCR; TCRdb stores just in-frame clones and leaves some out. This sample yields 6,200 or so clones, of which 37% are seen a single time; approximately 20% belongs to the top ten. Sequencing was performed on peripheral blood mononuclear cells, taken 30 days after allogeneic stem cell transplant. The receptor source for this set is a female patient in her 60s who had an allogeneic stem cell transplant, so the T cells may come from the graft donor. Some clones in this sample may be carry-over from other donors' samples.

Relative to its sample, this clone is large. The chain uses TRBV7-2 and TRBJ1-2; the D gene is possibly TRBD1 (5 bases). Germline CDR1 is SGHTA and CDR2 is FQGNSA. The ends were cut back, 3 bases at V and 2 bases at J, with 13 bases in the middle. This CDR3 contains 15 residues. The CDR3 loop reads CASSLNRQPNYGYTF. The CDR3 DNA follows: TGTGCCAGCAGCTTGAACCGACAGCCGAACTATGGCTACACCTTC.

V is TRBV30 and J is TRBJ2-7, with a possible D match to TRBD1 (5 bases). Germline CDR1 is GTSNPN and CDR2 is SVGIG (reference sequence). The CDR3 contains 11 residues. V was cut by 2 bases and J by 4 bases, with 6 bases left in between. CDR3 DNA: TGTGCCTGGAGTCGACAGTACGAGCAGTACTTC. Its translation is CAWSRQYEQYF.

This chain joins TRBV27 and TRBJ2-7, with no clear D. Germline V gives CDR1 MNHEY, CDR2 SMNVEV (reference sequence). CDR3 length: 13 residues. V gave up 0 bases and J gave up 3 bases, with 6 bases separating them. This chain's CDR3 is CASSLSRFYEQYF. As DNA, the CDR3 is TGTGCCAGCAGTTTATCGCGGTTCTACGAGCAGTACTTC.

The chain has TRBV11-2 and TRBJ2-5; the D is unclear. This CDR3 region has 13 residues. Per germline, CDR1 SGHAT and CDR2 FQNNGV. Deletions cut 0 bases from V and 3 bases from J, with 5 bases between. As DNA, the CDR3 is TGTGCCAGCAGCTTAGATTGGGAAGAGACCCAGTACTTC. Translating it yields CASSLDWEETQYF.

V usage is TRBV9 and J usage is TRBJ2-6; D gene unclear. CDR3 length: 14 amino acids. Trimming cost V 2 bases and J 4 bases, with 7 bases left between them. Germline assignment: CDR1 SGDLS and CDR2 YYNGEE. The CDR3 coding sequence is TGTGCCAGCAGCGTCGCGGAGGGGGCCAACGTCCTGACTTTC. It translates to CASSVAEGANVLTF.

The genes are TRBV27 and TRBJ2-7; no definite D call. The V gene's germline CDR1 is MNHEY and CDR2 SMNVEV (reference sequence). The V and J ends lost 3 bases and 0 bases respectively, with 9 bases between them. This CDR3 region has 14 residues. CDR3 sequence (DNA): TGTGCCAGCAGTTTCGGCGGATACTCCTACGAGCAGTACTTC. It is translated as CASSFGGYSYEQYF.

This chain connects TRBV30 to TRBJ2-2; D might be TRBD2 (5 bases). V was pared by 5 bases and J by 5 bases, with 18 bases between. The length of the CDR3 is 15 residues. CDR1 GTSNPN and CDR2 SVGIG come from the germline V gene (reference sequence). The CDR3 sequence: CAWDRSSTGTGELFF. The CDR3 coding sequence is TGTGCCTGGGACCGCTCCTCGACGGGAACCGGGGAGCTGTTTTTT.

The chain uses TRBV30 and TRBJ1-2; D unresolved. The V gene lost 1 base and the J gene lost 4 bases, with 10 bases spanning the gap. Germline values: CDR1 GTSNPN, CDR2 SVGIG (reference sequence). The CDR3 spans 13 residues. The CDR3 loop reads CAWSEAGGYGYTF. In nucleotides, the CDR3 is TGTGCCTGGAGTGAGGCCGGTGGCTATGGCTACACCTTC.

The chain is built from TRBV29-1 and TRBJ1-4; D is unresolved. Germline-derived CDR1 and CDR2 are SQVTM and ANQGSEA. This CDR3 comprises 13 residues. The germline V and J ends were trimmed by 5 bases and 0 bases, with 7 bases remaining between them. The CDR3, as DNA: TGCAGCGTTTCGATTGCAACTAATGAAAAACTGTTTTTT. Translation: CSVSIATNEKLFF.

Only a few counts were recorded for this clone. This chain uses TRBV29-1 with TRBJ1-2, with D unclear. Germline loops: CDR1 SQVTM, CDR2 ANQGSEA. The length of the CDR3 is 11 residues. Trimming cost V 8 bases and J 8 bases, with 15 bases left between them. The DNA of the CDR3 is TGCAGCCCGGAGCGAAATGGGGGCTACACCTTC. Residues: CSPERNGGYTF.

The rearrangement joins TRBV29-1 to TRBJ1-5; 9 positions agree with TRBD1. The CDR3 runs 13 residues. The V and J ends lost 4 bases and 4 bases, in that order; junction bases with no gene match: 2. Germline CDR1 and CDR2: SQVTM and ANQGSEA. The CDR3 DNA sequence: TGCAGCGTTGCTGACAGGGGGAATCAGCCCCAGCATTTT. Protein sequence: CSVADRGNQPQHF.